This T cell receptor beta chain was documented in a study of early T cells in non-severe SARS-CoV-2 infection. This clonotype was observed many times. V lost 5 bases, J lost 5 bases, and 6 bases stayed unmatched. Germline V gene lookup returns CDR1 SGHAT and CDR2 FQNNGV. CDR3 size: 14 residues. TCRdb reanalysed the 5' RACE reads using MiXCR and keeps one entry per CDR3 protein. The table includes about 40,000 distinct CDR3 sequences, roughly 6% detected once. This clonotype originated in an adult who was a healthcare worker with PCR-confirmed SARS-CoV-2 infection or an uninfected control (not recorded which). Input material: whole blood. The chain has TRBV11-2 and TRBJ2-7, with 10 bases identical to TRBD1. The CDR3 region is CASSRMGQGNEQYF. The CDR3 nucleotides are TGTGCCAGCAGCCGGATGGGACAGGGGAACGAGCAGTACTTC.